Below, 25 T cell receptor beta chains from the same sample are listed, as sequenced in a study of read filtering for tumor transcriptome and immune sequencing. This library used 300 to 450 ng RNA and molecular barcoded adaptors spanning alpha/delta and beta/gamma chains. Each CDR3 protein gets one entry after TCRdb re-called the reads with MiXCR. The sample has some 120,000 distinct CDR3 sequences, 10% to 15% seen once; the top ten hold around 10%. Sequenced sample: a population of CD138-negative cells sorted from bone marrow. The receptors were sampled from a donor at least 40 years old with multiple myeloma.

Of note for this clonotype: A read error may explain this, as a much larger clone is one base away. The CDR3 loop is CVSSLVVGVGETQYF. The CDR3 region has the DNA TGTGTCAGCAGCTTAGTTGTGGGGGTTGGAGAGACCCAGTACTTC. The chain couples TRBV11-2 to TRBJ2-5; D might be TRBD1 or TRBD2, each matching 5 bases. Per germline, CDR1 SGHAT and CDR2 FQNNGV. CDR3 length: 15 residues.

This clonotype has ten or more counts. This sequence joins TRBV29-1 and TRBJ2-5; possible D gene TRBD2, 6 bases. V lost 3 bases and J 4 bases, leaving 12 bases between the germline ends. Germline V gene sequence: CDR1 SQVTM, CDR2 ANQGSEA. The CDR3 loop spans 13 amino acids. As DNA, the CDR3 is TGCAGCGTTGACGGGGACTCTGGAGAGACCCAGTACTTC. It is translated as CSVDGDSGETQYF.

This chain links TRBV3-1 with TRBJ2-5; D is perhaps TRBD2 (7 bases). Trimming cost V 5 bases and J 7 bases, with 14 bases left between them. The CDR3 has 13 residues. From germline, CDR1 is LGHDT and CDR2 YNNKEL (reference sequence). The CDR3 reads CASSGGGAGTQYF. CDR3 nucleotides: TGTGCCAGCAGCGGCGGGGGCGCAGGGACCCAGTACTTC.

This clonotype has only a few counts. The rearrangement joins TRBV6-6 to TRBJ2-2; the D gene is possibly TRBD2 (6 bases). Germline V gene lookup returns CDR1 MNHNY and CDR2 SVGAGI (reference sequence). The CDR3 totals 16 residues. Trimming removed 2 bases from V and 7 bases from J, with 17 bases in between. CDR3 sequence reads: CASSYDGSDVGGELFF. Written as DNA, the CDR3 is TGTGCCAGCAGTTACGACGGGAGTGATGTGGGCGGGGAGCTGTTTTTT.

There are many counts of this clonotype. The V call is TRBV7-2, the J call TRBJ2-7; D possibly corresponds to TRBD2 (6 bases). V was clipped by 5 bases and J by 3 bases, with 20 bases between them. The V gene's germline CDR1 is SGHTA and CDR2 FQGNSA. The CDR3 has 16 residues. Written as DNA, the CDR3 is TGTGCCAGCAGCCCCGGTCCGGGACTTCGTAGCTACGAGCAGTACTTC. Its translation: CASSPGPGLRSYEQYF.

This clonotype was seen repeatedly, ten times or more. The J gene is TRBJ2-3, the V gene TRBV29-1, with 7 bases matching TRBD2. CDR1 is SQVTM, CDR2 ANQGSEA, per germline. The CDR3 consists of 13 residues. CDR3 DNA: TGCGCCTCCTGGGCGGGAGGCACAGATACGCAGTATTTT. This encodes CASWAGGTDTQYF.

This clonotype showed up many times. J is TRBJ1-1 and V is TRBV6-1, with a weak D call TRBD1 (6 bases). Germline CDR1 MNHNS, CDR2 SASEGT. The ends were cut back, 6 bases at V and 2 bases at J, with 16 bases in the middle. This CDR3 is built from 15 residues. CDR3 loop: CASRDSGTSNTEAFF. Written as DNA, the CDR3 is TGTGCCAGCAGGGATTCCGGGACAAGCAACACTGAAGCTTTCTTT.

About this clonotype itself: At one end, the junction sequence differs from germline, possibly due to a read error. The chain is built from TRBV28 and TRBJ2-1, with 10 bases fitting TRBD2. CDR1 and CDR2 from the germline V gene are MDHEN and SYDVKM. The CDR3 is 15 amino acids. CDR3 sequence reads: CASSLPSGSGNERFF. The CDR3 DNA is TGTGCCAGCAGTTTACCTAGCGGGAGCGGCAATGAGCGGTTCTTC. Full variable domain (remainder filled in from reference TRBV28 and TRBJ2-1): DVKVTQSSRYLVKRTGEKVFLECVQDMDHENMFWYRQDPGLGLRLIYFSYDVKMKEKGDIPEGYSVSREKKERFSLILESASTNQTSMYLCASSLPSGSGNERFFGPGTRLTVL.

This clonotype was found many times. The gene calls are TRBV20-1 and TRBJ2-1, with 10 bases lining up with TRBD2. This CDR3 spans 16 amino acids. J lost 4 bases, V lost 5 bases, and 11 bases had no gene match. CDR1 DFQATT and CDR2 SNEGSKA come from the germline V gene (reference sequence). The CDR3 DNA sequence: TGCAGTGCTCCCCTAGCGGGAGCAATAAGGTACAATGAGCAGTTCTTC. This gives the protein CSAPLAGAIRYNEQFF.

This clonotype was seen many times. The CDR3 loop is CASSLRVVNQPQHF. The CDR3, as DNA: TGTGCCAGCAGCCTTAGGGTCGTAAATCAGCCCCAGCATTTT. The chain joins TRBV7-8 to TRBJ1-5; D is unclear. Trimming stripped 5 bases from V and 4 bases from J, with 12 bases between. Germline CDR1 SGHVS, CDR2 FQNEAQ. The CDR3 spans 14 residues.

The sample holds many counts of this clonotype. The V and J genes are TRBV4-1 and TRBJ2-3; D could derive from TRBD1 or TRBD2 (5 bases each). CDR3 size: 15 residues. Trimming stripped 0 bases from V and 0 bases from J, with 7 bases between. Germline V CDR1 and CDR2: MGHRA, YSYEKL. CDR3 residues: CASSQEGDSTDTQYF. CDR3 DNA: TGCGCCAGCAGCCAAGAAGGGGACAGCACAGATACGCAGTATTTT.

This clonotype was seen ten or more times. CDR3 residues: CAISGRDRGGGETQYF. The CDR3 nucleotides are TGTGCCATCAGTGGTCGGGACAGGGGTGGTGGAGAGACCCAGTACTTC. The J gene is TRBJ2-5, the V gene TRBV10-3, with 10 nucleotides matching TRBD1. Germline CDR1 ENHRY, CDR2 SYGVKD. The CDR3 loop spans 16 amino acids. Germline trimming cut 4 bases from V and 4 bases from J; bases unmatched to any gene: 9.

This clonotype was recorded many times. V is TRBV10-3 and J is TRBJ1-5; tentative D call: TRBD1 (5 bases). V dropped 11 bases and J dropped 5 bases, with 16 bases sitting between them. Germline lookup yields CDR1 ENHRY and CDR2 SYGVKD. The CDR3 is made up of 13 amino acids. The CDR3 is CASGERGDQPQHF. The CDR3 coding sequence is TGTGCCTCCGGGGAGAGGGGTGATCAGCCCCAGCATTTT.

At least ten counts were recorded for this clonotype. V and J are TRBV12-3 or TRBV12-4 and TRBJ2-1; D uncertain. The CDR3 sequence is 14 residues long. V lost 7 bases, J lost 0 bases, and 10 bases lay in between. For the CDR3, the DNA is TGTGCCAGCACCACACCGCCCTCCTACAATGAGCAGTTCTTC. Translating it yields CASTTPPSYNEQFF.

As regards this clonotype: A single base separates this from a much larger clone, so it may be a read error. V and J are TRBV2 and TRBJ1-1; TRBD1 matches 8 bases. The CDR3 is 13 amino acids. Germline V gene sequence: CDR1 SNHLY, CDR2 FYNNEI. Trimming at V came to 11 bases and at J to 4 bases, leaving 9 bases not matched to a gene. The DNA of the CDR3 is TGTGCCGGCGGCAGGGGGCGGATCACTGAAGCTTTCTTT. This codes for CAGGRGRITEAFF. Combining the CDR3 with reference TRBV2 and TRBJ1-1 gives the whole variable domain EPEVTQTPSHQVTQMGQEVILRCVPISNHLYFYWYRQILGQKVEFLVSFYNNEISEKSEIFDDQFSVERPDGSNFTLKIRSTKLEDSAMYFCAGGRGRITEAFFGQGTRLTVV.

This clonotype came up a few times. This sequence joins TRBV29-1 and TRBJ2-7, with D perhaps TRBD1 (5 bases). CDR3 size: 12 residues. Trimming stripped 4 bases from V and 3 bases from J, with 10 bases between. Germline lookup yields CDR1 SQVTM and CDR2 ANQGSEA. This CDR3 is CSVVQGGYEQYF. The CDR3 DNA reads TGCAGCGTTGTGCAGGGCGGCTACGAGCAGTACTTC.

A remark on this clonotype: A much larger clonotype is one base distant, so this may be a read error. The chain couples TRBV7-6 to TRBJ2-7; weak D call: TRBD2 (6 bases). The CDR3 loop spans 14 amino acids. Germline V CDR1 and CDR2: SGHVS, FNYEAQ. The CDR3 nucleotides read TGTGCCAGCAGCTTAGCGGAGGGTACCTACGAGCAGTGCTTC. The encoded protein is CASSLAEGTYEQCF.

This clonotype came up many times. The DNA for the CDR3 is TGCAGCGTTGGTCGGGACAGGGGCTACGAGCAGTACTTC. Amino acids: CSVGRDRGYEQYF. The chain is built from TRBV29-1 and TRBJ2-7, with 10 bases that match TRBD1. Per the germline V gene, CDR1 is SQVTM and CDR2 is ANQGSEA. The ends lost 4 bases at V and 3 bases at J; junction bases unmatched: 3. The CDR3 sequence is 13 residues long.

This clonotype was found many times. The rearrangement joins TRBV18 to TRBJ2-1; 13 bases are a match to TRBD2. The trim removed 5 bases at V and 8 bases at J, leaving 6 bases unmatched. Per the germline V gene, CDR1 is KGHSH and CDR2 is LQKENI. The CDR3 is 15 residues long. The CDR3 region has the DNA TGTGCCAGCTCATCAATGGGACTAGCGGGACATGAGCAGTTCTTC. As protein: CASSSMGLAGHEQFF.

This clonotype was seen many times. V usage is TRBV20-1 and J usage is TRBJ2-1; no clear D gene. Between the trimmed V and J ends, which lost 5 bases and 0 bases, there was a span of 8 bases. CDR3 length: 13 residues. Germline V gene sequence: CDR1 DFQATT, CDR2 SNEGSKA (reference sequence). The CDR3 here is CSAPGGSYNEQFF. The CDR3 DNA reads TGCAGTGCTCCCGGCGGCTCCTACAATGAGCAGTTCTTC.

The V gene is TRBV6-2 or TRBV6-3, the J gene TRBJ2-5, with 13 nucleotides matching TRBD2. This CDR3 comprises 20 residues. The junction had 13 bases not matched to a gene; V was cut back by 0 bases and J by 3 bases. Germline assignment: CDR1 MNHEY and CDR2 SVGEGT. DNA of the CDR3: TGTGCCAGCAGTTACTCATACCCACTAGCGGGGGGGCCGGCGGAAGAGACCCAGTACTTC. Its translation: CASSYSYPLAGGPAEETQYF.

Notes on this clonotype: A read error is possible here, since a much larger clone lies one base away. The chain has TRBV12-3 or TRBV12-4 and TRBJ1-5, with D unresolved. V lost 6 bases and J 3 bases, leaving 12 bases between the germline ends. CDR3 length: 14 amino acids. The CDR3 region has the DNA TGTGCCAGCAGAATCGGGTCACTCAATCAGCCCCAGCATTTT. The encoded protein is CASRIGSLNQPQHF.

In its sample, this clonotype was seen many times. DNA of the CDR3: TGCGCCAGCAACCCAGCGACAGGGGGGGAGACCCAGTACTTC. This translates into CASNPATGGETQYF. V and J are TRBV5-1 and TRBJ2-5, with 9 nucleotides matching TRBD1. The CDR3 runs to 14 residues. Germline V gene data show CDR1 as SGHRS and CDR2 as YFSETQ. The V and J ends lost 6 bases and 5 bases, in that order; junction bases with no gene match: 8.

At least ten counts were recorded for this clonotype. This chain connects TRBV28 to TRBJ2-1; D unclear. The CDR3 contains 13 residues. Germline assignment: CDR1 MDHEN and CDR2 SYDVKM. The V end lost 6 bases, the J end lost 1 base, and 7 bases lay between the germline ends. The CDR3 spells CASSTDSYNEQFF. In DNA form, the CDR3 reads TGTGCCAGCAGCACCGATTCCTACAATGAGCAGTTCTTC.

CDR3 bases: TGTGCCAGCAGCTTAGCTCTTGATCCGGGGGCCAAAAACATTCAGTACTTC. It translates to CASSLALDPGAKNIQYF. V gene TRBV11-2 combines with J gene TRBJ2-4, with D perhaps matching TRBD2 (5 bases). The germline V and J ends were trimmed by 1 base and 1 base, with 14 bases remaining between them. Germline V gene sequence: CDR1 SGHAT, CDR2 FQNNGV. The CDR3 has 17 amino acids.